The source of this TCR beta chain is a study of beta chain features in type 1 diabetes. Notes on the study in general: Among patients, naive, central memory and Treg TCRB repertoires appeared more similar than among healthy donors.

The germline gives CDR1 SGHTA, CDR2 FQGNSA. The J segment lost 5 bases and the V segment lost 5 bases, leaving 10 bases of the junction unmatched. This CDR3 is built from 16 residues. Since all of the isolated RNA was reverse transcribed, expressed TCRB transcripts were what got sequenced. The average for stem cell-like memory T cell samples was 850,000 to 1,200,000 reads. Here immunoSEQ multiplex PCR was the method, and the copy in TCRdb shows in-frame clones only, minus some. The data hold under 45,000 clones, with roughly 45% observed a single time. To note about this clone: Its antigen is undetermined.

Purity of each sorted population was above 95%. This receptor was identified in a woman in her twenties or thirties in good health. Sequencing was carried out using stem cell memory CD4+ T cells from blood. This chain connects TRBV7-2 to TRBJ2-5; TRBD2 matches 11 bases. In DNA form, the CDR3 reads TGTGCCAGCAGCCTGCTAGCGGGAGGAGGTGGGGAGACCCAGTACTTC. It yields the protein CASSLLAGGGGETQYF.